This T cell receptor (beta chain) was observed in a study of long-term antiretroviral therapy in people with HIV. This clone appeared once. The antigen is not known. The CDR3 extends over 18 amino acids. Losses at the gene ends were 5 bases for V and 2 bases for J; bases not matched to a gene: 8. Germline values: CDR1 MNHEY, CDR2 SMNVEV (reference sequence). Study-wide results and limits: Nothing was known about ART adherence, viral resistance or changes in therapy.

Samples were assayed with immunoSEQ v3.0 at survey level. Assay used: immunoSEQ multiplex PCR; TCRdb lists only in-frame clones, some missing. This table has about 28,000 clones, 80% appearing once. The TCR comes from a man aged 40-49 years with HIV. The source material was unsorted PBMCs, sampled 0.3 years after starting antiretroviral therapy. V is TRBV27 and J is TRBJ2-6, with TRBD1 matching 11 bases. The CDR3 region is CASSPSGTGGTGANVLTF. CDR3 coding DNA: TGTGCCAGCAGTCCCAGCGGGACAGGGGGAACTGGGGCCAACGTCCTGACTTTC.